Described below is a single T cell receptor (beta chain) sequence and its context. The antigen is not known. This sample stems from a study of cytomegalovirus exposure and HLA in healthy donors. Study details: Drawn from HLA-typed donors, about 85 million unique TCRs were held in an early data release.

Study-wide points: The study assumed roughly uniform donor sequencing depth for presence/absence analyses.

This CDR3 contains 15 residues. V lost 0 bases, J lost 8 bases, and 14 bases lay in between. The germline CDR1 and CDR2 sequences are SGHRS and YFSETQ. Amplification used 60 Vbeta primers and 13 Jbeta primers. Clones were sequenced by immunoSEQ multiplex PCR, and TCRdb holds only the in-frame ones, with some missing. The repertoire holds some 140,000 clones, with roughly two thirds as singletons. Sequenced: PBMCs. The TCR sequence derives from a woman between 40 and 50 years old in good health and CMV-seronegative. The chain is built from TRBV5-1 and TRBJ1-4; D is perhaps TRBD1 (6 bases). CDR3 sequence (DNA): TGCGCCAGCAGCTTGGCGCCCAGGGGTAACGAAAAACTGTTTTTT. Amino acids: CASSLAPRGNEKLFF. Based on the CDR3 plus reference TRBV5-1 and TRBJ1-4, the full variable domain is KAGVTQTPRYLIKTRGQQVTLSCSPISGHRSVSWYQQTPGQGLQFLFEYFSETQRNKGNFPGRFSGRQFSNSRSEMNVSTLELGDSALYLCASSLAPRGNEKLFFGSGTQLSVL.